Given below is one T cell receptor (beta chain) in context. This entry comes from a study of T cell repertoires in cytomegalovirus infection. Study at large: It can be stated that public TCR beta signatures indicated CMV infection as well as a matching HLA type.

V dropped 2 bases and J dropped 1 base, with 11 bases sitting between them. The CDR3 loop spans 16 amino acids. CDR1 and CDR2 from the germline V gene are MDHEN and SYDVKM. MiXCR, applied by TCRdb to the reads, yields one record per CDR3 protein. The table has some 680,000 distinct CDR3 sequences, approximately 34% seen once. This receptor was taken from a human donor in good health (CMV status not recorded). Some clones in this sample may be carry-over from other donors' samples. The chain carries TRBV28 and TRBJ2-2, with D hard to call. Sequenced material: PBMCs. The CDR3 DNA reads TGTGCCAGCAGTTTAGACCCAGTTGAGAACACCGGGGAGCTGTTTTTT. It translates to CASSLDPVENTGELFF.